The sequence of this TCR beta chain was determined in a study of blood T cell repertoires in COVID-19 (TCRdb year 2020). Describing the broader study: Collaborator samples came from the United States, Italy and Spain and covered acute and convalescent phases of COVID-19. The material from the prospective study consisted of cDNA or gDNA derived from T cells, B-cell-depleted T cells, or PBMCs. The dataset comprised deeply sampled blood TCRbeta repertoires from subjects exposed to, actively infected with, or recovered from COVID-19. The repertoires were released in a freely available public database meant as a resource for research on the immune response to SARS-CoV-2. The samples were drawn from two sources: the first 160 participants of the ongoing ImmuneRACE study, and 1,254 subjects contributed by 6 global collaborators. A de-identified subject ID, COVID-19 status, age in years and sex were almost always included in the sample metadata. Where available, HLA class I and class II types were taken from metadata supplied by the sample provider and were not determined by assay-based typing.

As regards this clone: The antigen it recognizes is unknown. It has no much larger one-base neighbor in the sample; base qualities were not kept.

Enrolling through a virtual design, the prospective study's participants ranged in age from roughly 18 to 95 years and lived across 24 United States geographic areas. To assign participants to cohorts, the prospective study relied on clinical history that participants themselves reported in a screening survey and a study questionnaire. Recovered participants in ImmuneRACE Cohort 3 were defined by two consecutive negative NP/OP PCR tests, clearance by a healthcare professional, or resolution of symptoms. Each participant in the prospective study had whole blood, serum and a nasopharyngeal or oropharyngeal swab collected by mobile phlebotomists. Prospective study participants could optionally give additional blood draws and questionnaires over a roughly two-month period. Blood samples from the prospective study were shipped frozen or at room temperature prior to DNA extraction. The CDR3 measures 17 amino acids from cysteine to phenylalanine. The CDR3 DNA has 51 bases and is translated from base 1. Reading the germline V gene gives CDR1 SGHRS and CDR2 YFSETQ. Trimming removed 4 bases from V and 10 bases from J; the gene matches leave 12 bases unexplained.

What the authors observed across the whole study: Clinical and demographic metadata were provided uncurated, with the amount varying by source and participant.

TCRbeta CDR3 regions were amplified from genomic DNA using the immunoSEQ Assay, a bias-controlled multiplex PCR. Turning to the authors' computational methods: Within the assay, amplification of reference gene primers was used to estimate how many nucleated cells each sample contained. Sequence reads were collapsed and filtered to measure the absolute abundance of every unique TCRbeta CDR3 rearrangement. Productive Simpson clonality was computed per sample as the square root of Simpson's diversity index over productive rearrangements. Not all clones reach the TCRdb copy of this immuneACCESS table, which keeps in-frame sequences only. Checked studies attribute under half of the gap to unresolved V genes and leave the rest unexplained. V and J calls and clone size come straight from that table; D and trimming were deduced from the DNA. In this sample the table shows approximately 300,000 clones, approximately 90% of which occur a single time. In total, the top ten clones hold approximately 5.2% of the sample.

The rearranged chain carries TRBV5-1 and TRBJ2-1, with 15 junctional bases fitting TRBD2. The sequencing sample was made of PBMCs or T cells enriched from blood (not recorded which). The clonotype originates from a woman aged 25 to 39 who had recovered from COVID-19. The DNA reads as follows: TGCGCCAGCAGCCAGCGGACTAGCGGGGGGGCCGGCACAGAGCAGTTCTTC. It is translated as CASSQRTSGGAGTEQFF.